This T cell receptor (beta chain) was retrieved from a study of T-cell reconstitution after alpha-beta-depleted transplantation in children. Study results and limitations: T-cell counts and diversity at one year post-transplant came mainly from newly produced T cells. Reportedly, alpha-beta T cells present about two months post-transplant originated from several hundred expanded clones of graft origin.

The junction had 9 bases not matched to a gene; V was cut back by 5 bases and J by 6 bases. Looked up from germline, CDR1 is LNHDA and CDR2 is SQIVND (reference sequence). CDR3 length: 16 residues. About this clonotype: Its antigen is not known.

Unique molecular identifiers were incorporated into the prepared TCRbeta library. TCRdb processed the PCR reads anew with MiXCR; each CDR3 protein has one entry. This repertoire shows about a million distinct CDR3 sequences, roughly 29% found once; its top ten account for roughly 31%. The sequence derives from a boy younger than two who had a stem cell transplant for SCID, so the T cells may come from the graft donor. The chain couples TRBV19 to TRBJ2-1; 11 bases fit TRBD1. Material: PBMCs, mostly from graft donor cells, obtained 360 days after TCRalphabeta/CD19-depleted stem cell transplant. CDR3 nucleotides: TGTGCCAGTAGTCGCGGACAGGGGGCTGAGGGCAATGAGCAGTTCTTC. Protein product: CASSRGQGAEGNEQFF.